This TCR beta chain stems from a study of blood T cell repertoires in COVID-19. Germline V lookup: CDR1 KGHSH, CDR2 LQKENI. V shed 3 bases and J shed 2 bases, with 13 bases lying between them. The CDR3 runs 15 residues. Adults between roughly 18 and 95 years of age took part from about 24 US areas. Cohort allocation depended upon clinical history that participants reported. Clones were sequenced by immunoSEQ multiplex PCR, and TCRdb holds only the in-frame ones, with some missing. The profile covers 200,000 or so clones, with roughly 85% appearing a single time and approximately 4.9% taken by the ten largest.

The chain carries TRBV18 and TRBJ1-1; D is unclear. This TCR derives from a woman aged 45-65 years who had been exposed to COVID-19. The sequenced material came from PBMCs or T cells enriched from blood (not recorded which). In DNA form, the CDR3 reads TGTGCCAGCTCACCTCCGGCGGGAGATAACACTGAAGCTTTCTTT. The encoded protein is CASSPPAGDNTEAFF.